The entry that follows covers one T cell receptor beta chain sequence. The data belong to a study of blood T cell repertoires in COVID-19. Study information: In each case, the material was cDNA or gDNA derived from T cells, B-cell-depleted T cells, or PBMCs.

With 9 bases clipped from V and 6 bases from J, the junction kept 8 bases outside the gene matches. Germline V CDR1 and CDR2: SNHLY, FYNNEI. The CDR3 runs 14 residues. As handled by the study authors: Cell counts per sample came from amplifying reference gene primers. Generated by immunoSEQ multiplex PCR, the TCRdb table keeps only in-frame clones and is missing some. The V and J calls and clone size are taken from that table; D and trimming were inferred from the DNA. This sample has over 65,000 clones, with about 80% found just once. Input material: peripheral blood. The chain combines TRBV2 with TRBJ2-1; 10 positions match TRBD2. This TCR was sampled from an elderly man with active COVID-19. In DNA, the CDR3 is TGTGCCAGTCTTAGCGGGAGGACAACCAATGAGCAGTTCTTC. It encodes CASLSGRTTNEQFF.